What follows are 32 T cell receptor beta chains derived from one specimen sequenced in a study of blood T cells in healthy people across ages. A sample-barcoded 5' primer and a J-beta primer mix were used in a second PCR of roughly 7 to 12 cycles. TCRdb re-called the 5' RACE reads with MiXCR, one entry per CDR3 protein. The sample has 580,000 or so distinct CDR3 sequences, 40% to 50% seen once. Source material: blood. These receptor sequences come from a man aged 80 or over in good health.

The rearrangement uses TRBV7-2 and TRBJ2-4; the D gene is possibly TRBD2 (6 bases). This CDR3 contains 15 residues. Trimming stripped 5 bases from V and 0 bases from J, with 11 bases between. Germline V gives CDR1 SGHTA, CDR2 FQGNSA. This chain's CDR3 is CASSPRTIAKNIQYF. The CDR3, as DNA: TGTGCCAGCAGCCCAAGGACTATAGCCAAAAACATTCAGTACTTC.

The sample holds a few counts of this clonotype. This chain links TRBV4-3 with TRBJ2-7; the match to TRBD1 covers 11 bases. Unmatched junction bases numbered 5, after V lost 0 bases and J lost 7 bases. Germline-derived CDR1 and CDR2 are LGHNA and YSLEER. The CDR3 has 15 residues. The CDR3 DNA is TGCGCCAGCAGCCAAGACTTGGACAGGGGGCGGGAGCAGTACTTC. Amino acids: CASSQDLDRGREQYF.

CDR3 region: CASSLTGRTDTQYF. The CDR3 DNA follows: TGTGCCAGCAGTTTGACAGGACGCACAGATACGCAGTATTTT. V and J are TRBV12-3 or TRBV12-4 and TRBJ2-3; perhaps TRBD1 as D (6 bases). The CDR3 totals 14 residues. V was pared by 3 bases and J by 1 base, with 8 bases between.

The chain links TRBV6-5 to TRBJ1-2, with D hard to call. The CDR3 loop spans 14 amino acids. The V gene's germline CDR1 is MNHEY and CDR2 SVGAGI. The germline V and J ends were trimmed by 7 bases and 2 bases, with 14 bases remaining between them. CDR3 in DNA: TGTGCCAGCAAGGGAACGAACGAGAACTATGGCTACACCTTC. It is translated as CASKGTNENYGYTF.

V gene TRBV12-3 or TRBV12-4 combines with J gene TRBJ2-1; 11 bases match TRBD2. V gave up 4 bases and J gave up 13 bases; unmatched junction bases: 9. This CDR3 contains 14 residues. The CDR3 here is CASSWTSGQETQFF. The CDR3 bases are TGTGCCAGCAGTTGGACTAGCGGGCAAGAGACCCAGTTCTTC.

V is TRBV7-9 and J is TRBJ2-7, with 7 bases lining up with TRBD2. This CDR3 has 14 amino acids. V lost 5 bases, J lost 3 bases, and 7 bases stayed unmatched. Germline-derived CDR1 and CDR2 are SEHNR and FQNEAQ (reference sequence). The CDR3 bases are TGTGCCAGCAGCCCCCGGCTAGCGGACTACGAGCAGTACTTC. Translated: CASSPRLADYEQYF. Full variable domain (missing parts from reference TRBV7-9 and TRBJ2-7): DTGVSQNPRHKITKRGQNVTFRCDPISEHNRLYWYRQTLGQGPEFLTYFQNEAQLEKSRLLSDRFSAERPKGSFSTLEIQRTEQGDSAMYLCASSPRLADYEQYFGPGTRLTVT.

This clonotype was recorded a few times. The chain recombines TRBV7-2 with TRBJ2-7; a weak D match, TRBD2 (5 bases). The V gene lost 3 bases and the J gene lost 6 bases, with 15 bases spanning the gap. The CDR3 extends over 14 amino acids. Germline values: CDR1 SGHTA, CDR2 FQGNSA. The CDR3 DNA follows: TGTGCCAGCAGCTTCTCGGGGTCGATCGGCGAGCAGTACTTC. This gives the protein CASSFSGSIGEQYF.

This clonotype was observed a few times. This sequence joins TRBV24-1 and TRBJ2-5, with D possibly TRBD2 on 6 matching bases. V gave up 9 bases and J gave up 0 bases, with 13 bases separating them. CDR1 and CDR2 from the germline V gene are KGHDR and SFDVKD. The CDR3 loop spans 14 amino acids. The CDR3 region is CATSLGGNQETQYF. Here the CDR3 DNA reads TGTGCCACCTCTCTGGGGGGAAACCAAGAGACCCAGTACTTC.

This rearrangement joins TRBV2 to TRBJ2-1; possibly TRBD2 for D (6 bases). The V end was cut by 9 bases, the J end by 0 bases, with 18 bases between. Germline CDR1 reads SNHLY; CDR2 reads FYNNEI. CDR3 size: 16 residues. CDR3 amino acids: CASLSSSDLSYNEQFF. The CDR3 coding sequence is TGTGCCAGTCTTTCCTCTAGCGACCTCTCCTACAATGAGCAGTTCTTC.

In its sample, this clonotype was seen once. The chain links TRBV5-1 to TRBJ1-1, with TRBD1 as a possible D gene (5 bases). Germline CDR1 reads SGHRS; CDR2 reads YFSETQ. V was shortened by 4 bases and J by 7 bases, with 14 bases between the two germline ends. The CDR3 runs 13 residues. CDR3 sequence reads: CASSPPGGFEAFF. The CDR3 nucleotides read TGCGCCAGCAGCCCCCCGGGGGGGTTTGAAGCTTTCTTT.

On this clonotype itself: A much larger clone sits a single nucleotide away, making a read error possible. This rearrangement joins TRBV6-6 to TRBJ1-5, with no clear D. CDR3 length equals 15 residues. Germline CDR1 MNHNY, CDR2 SVGAGI (reference sequence). The V end lost 7 bases, the J end lost 0 bases, and 13 bases lay between the germline ends. CDR3 DNA: TGTGCCAGCAACATATCCAGCAATAGCAATCAGCCCCAGCATTTT. This gives the protein CASNISSNSNQPQHF.

This CDR3 reads CASSYSAPPAGNTIYF. CDR3 coding DNA: TGTGCCAGCAGTTACTCTGCTCCCCCGGCTGGAAACACCATATATTTT. The chain carries TRBV6-5 and TRBJ1-3; D gene unclear. Germline V gives CDR1 MNHEY, CDR2 SVGAGI. CDR3 size: 16 residues. The V and J ends lost 0 bases and 2 bases respectively, with 11 bases between them.

V usage is TRBV20-1 and J usage is TRBJ2-7; 9 bases map to TRBD1. The germline V gene encodes CDR1 DFQATT and CDR2 SNEGSKA (reference sequence). The trim removed 6 bases at V and 7 bases at J, leaving 10 bases unmatched. This CDR3 contains 13 residues. The DNA for the CDR3 is TGCAGTGCCTTGGACAGGGGAAACTGGGAGCAGTACTTC. Translating gives CSALDRGNWEQYF.

The sample holds a few counts of this clonotype. The rearrangement joins TRBV7-9 to TRBJ2-3, with no clear D. V was trimmed by 4 bases and J by 2 bases, leaving 16 bases between them. Germline-derived CDR1 and CDR2 are SEHNR and FQNEAQ (reference sequence). The CDR3 contains 16 residues. The CDR3 protein is CASSSTRWLNTDTQYF. The CDR3, as DNA: TGTGCCAGCAGCTCAACAAGATGGCTAAACACAGATACGCAGTATTTT.

The gene calls are TRBV20-1 and TRBJ2-3; D call uncertain. V was pared by 0 bases and J by 6 bases, with 4 bases between. The CDR3 covers 11 residues. Germline V lookup: CDR1 DFQATT, CDR2 SNEGSKA (reference sequence). The CDR3 bases are TGCAGTGCTAGAGACCAGGATACGCAGTATTTT. Translated, it gives CSARDQDTQYF.

The chain has TRBV24-1 and TRBJ2-1; 8 bases are a match to TRBD1. Looked up from germline, CDR1 is KGHDR and CDR2 is SFDVKD. This CDR3 is 16 amino acids long. V shed 3 bases and J 6 bases; nucleotides not matched to a gene: 9. CDR3 nucleotide sequence: TGTGCCACCAGTGATCGAGGCGGCAGGGGGCTCAATGAGCAGTTCTTC. This translates into CATSDRGGRGLNEQFF.

The chain couples TRBV6-2 or TRBV6-3 to TRBJ2-3, with 9 nucleotides matching TRBD2. CDR1 and CDR2 from the germline V gene are MNHEY and SVGEGT. The CDR3 totals 19 residues. The V gene end was trimmed by 7 bases and the J gene end by 0 bases; junction bases not matched to a gene: 17. CDR3 DNA sequence: TGTGCCAGCACCACCCTCGAAGCGGGAGGCCCCTCTAGCACAGATACGCAGTATTTT. This gives the protein CASTTLEAGGPSSTDTQYF.

Remarks on this clonotype: Given a much more abundant clone one base away, this may be a read error. The CDR3 loop reads CASRPTSGSSYGQYF. CDR3 sequence (DNA): TGTGCCAGCAGACCTACTAGCGGGAGTTCGTACGGGCAGTACTTC. This sequence joins TRBV6-6 and TRBJ2-7; 11 bases are a match to TRBD2. This CDR3 is built from 15 residues. Germline CDR1 reads MNHNY; CDR2 reads SVGAGI (reference sequence).

The table lists this clonotype with a count of one. The gene calls are TRBV3-1 and TRBJ1-2, with TRBD1 matching over 8 bases. The CDR3 has 14 amino acids. Germline V gives CDR1 LGHDT, CDR2 YNNKEL (reference sequence). J lost 6 bases, V lost 4 bases, and 7 bases had no gene match. This CDR3 is CASSRAWTGNGYTF. The CDR3, as DNA: TGTGCCAGCAGCCGAGCATGGACAGGGAATGGCTACACCTTC.

The chain is built from TRBV7-2 and TRBJ2-3; D is ambiguous. CDR1 and CDR2 (germline): SGHTA, FQGNSA. The CDR3 is made up of 15 amino acids. The V end was cut by 3 bases, the J end by 0 bases, with 10 bases between. This CDR3 reads CASSFRPGSTDTQYF. The DNA of the CDR3 is TGTGCCAGCAGCTTCCGGCCGGGTAGCACAGATACGCAGTATTTT.

This clonotype was found a few times. The DNA of the CDR3 is TGTGCCAGCATGTCCGGGAGCTCCTACAATGAGCAGTTCTTC. Protein sequence: CASMSGSSYNEQFF. The rearrangement links TRBV6-5 to TRBJ2-1; maybe TRBD2 (6 bases). V was clipped by 7 bases and J by 0 bases, with 10 bases between them. In germline, CDR1 is MNHEY, CDR2 SVGAGI. The CDR3 loop spans 14 amino acids.

This clonotype was recorded a few times. The V and J genes are TRBV20-1 and TRBJ2-7; D is unclear. Germline V gene sequence: CDR1 DFQATT, CDR2 SNEGSKA (reference sequence). The CDR3 length is 13 residues. Trimming removed 0 bases from V and 3 bases from J, with 9 bases in between. The CDR3 loop reads CSARELVNYEQYF. CDR3 sequence (DNA): TGCAGTGCTAGAGAATTAGTGAACTACGAGCAGTACTTC.

This clonotype was observed a handful of times. The rearrangement joins TRBV7-9 to TRBJ1-2; 10 bases are shared with TRBD1. Per the germline V gene, CDR1 is SEHNR and CDR2 is FQNEAQ (reference sequence). The CDR3 runs 12 residues. The V gene end was trimmed by 4 bases and the J gene end by 12 bases; junction bases not matched to a gene: 5. The CDR3 spells CASSWTGGNNTF. The CDR3 bases are TGTGCCAGCAGCTGGACAGGGGGTAATAACACCTTC.

This clonotype was counted at least ten times. This chain links TRBV6-6 with TRBJ2-7; either TRBD1 or TRBD2 may supply D (5 bases each). Trimming took 6 bases from V and 2 from J, leaving 11 bases between them. The germline V gene encodes CDR1 MNHNY and CDR2 SVGAGI (reference sequence). CDR3 length equals 13 residues. The CDR3 sequence: CASSTGPTYEQYF. DNA of the CDR3: TGTGCCAGCAGCACGGGACCGACCTACGAGCAGTACTTC.

The chain links TRBV7-2 to TRBJ1-1; a weak D match, TRBD1 (5 bases). The V end lost 5 bases, the J end lost 1 base, and 11 bases lay between the germline ends. CDR1 SGHTA and CDR2 FQGNSA come from the germline V gene. The CDR3 covers 14 residues. The CDR3 nucleotides read TGTGCCAGCAGCCCAGGGTGGGGGAACACTGAAGCTTTCTTT. Encoded protein: CASSPGWGNTEAFF.

V gene TRBV6-2 or TRBV6-3 combines with J gene TRBJ2-7; D unresolved. The CDR3 is 13 amino acids. V shed 5 bases and J shed 0 bases, with 8 bases lying between them. CDR1 is MNHEY and CDR2 is SVGEGT in the germline V gene. In nucleotides, the CDR3 is TGTGCCAGCAGTAAGGATAGCTCCTACGAGCAGTACTTC. As protein: CASSKDSSYEQYF.

This chain joins TRBV11-2 and TRBJ2-7; D tentatively fits TRBD1 or TRBD2 (7 bases each). V was cut by 1 base and J by 2 bases, with 21 bases left in between. This CDR3 is built from 18 residues. Germline assignment: CDR1 SGHAT and CDR2 FQNNGV. CDR3 in amino acids: CASSLGEGAGMPPYEQYF. DNA for the CDR3: TGTGCCAGCAGCTTAGGGGAGGGGGCTGGGATGCCCCCCTACGAGCAGTACTTC.

At least ten counts were recorded for this clonotype. V usage is TRBV6-5 and J usage is TRBJ1-5; 8 nucleotides align to TRBD1. J lost 6 bases, V lost 10 bases, and 11 bases had no gene match. Germline V gives CDR1 MNHEY, CDR2 SVGAGI. The CDR3 runs to 14 residues. CDR3 sequence: CATSGGRGRQPQHF. The CDR3 bases are TGTGCCACCTCGGGGGGCAGGGGGCGTCAGCCCCAGCATTTT.

V is TRBV6-2 or TRBV6-3 and J is TRBJ2-7; the match to TRBD1 covers 9 bases. J gave up 2 bases and V 2 bases, and 4 bases lay outside the gene matches. The CDR3 is 15 amino acids. Per the germline V gene, CDR1 is MNHEY and CDR2 is SVGEGT. The chain's CDR3 is CASSYGGTGTYEQYF. The CDR3 DNA sequence: TGTGCCAGCAGTTACGGAGGGACAGGGACCTACGAGCAGTACTTC.

The gene calls are TRBV20-1 and TRBJ2-7; D perhaps matches TRBD1 (6 bases). The CDR3 length is 14 residues. Germline V gene sequence: CDR1 DFQATT, CDR2 SNEGSKA (reference sequence). V gave up 6 bases and J gave up 2 bases, with 17 bases separating them. As DNA, the CDR3 is TGCAGTGCCTACTCAGACAGGACAACCTACGAGCAGTACTTC. This translates into CSAYSDRTTYEQYF.

This clonotype was picked up many times. The chain couples TRBV6-6 to TRBJ1-4; D not certain. This CDR3 has 14 amino acids. Trimming removed 6 bases from V and 1 base from J, with 9 bases in between. Germline assignment: CDR1 MNHNY and CDR2 SVGAGI (reference sequence). CDR3 amino acids: CASSHSVTNEKLFF. In DNA form, the CDR3 reads TGTGCCAGCAGCCACAGTGTAACTAATGAAAAACTGTTTTTT.

Only a few counts were recorded for this clonotype. The V gene is TRBV2, the J gene TRBJ1-2; D might be TRBD1 (6 bases). The germline V gene has CDR1 SNHLY and CDR2 FYNNEI. The CDR3 contains 15 residues. V shed 2 bases and J shed 4 bases, with 14 bases lying between them. CDR3 coding DNA: TGTGCCAGCAGTGAACTCCGGGGGGCGGGCTATGGCTACACCTTC. Translation gives CASSELRGAGYGYTF.